The rows below give T cell receptor beta chains drawn from one sample of a study of cytomegalovirus exposure and HLA in healthy donors. Clones were sequenced by immunoSEQ multiplex PCR, and TCRdb holds only the in-frame ones, with some missing. The repertoire holds around 300,000 clones, with around 87% as singletons. The sequenced material came from PBMCs. The receptors were gathered from a woman aged 25 to 39 in good health and CMV-seropositive. Each CDR3 is given with its conserved first and last residue. D genes are given only for firm matches. The listing skips clone size in some rows; elsewhere it reads once, few, many or a size class.

TRBJ2-1	NA	NA	TRBV28	TGTGCCAGCAGTTTTGAGTACAATGAGCAGTTCTTC	CASSFEYNEQFF
TRBJ1-2	NA	NA	TRBV4-2	TGTGCCAGCAGCCCCGTCGATCGGGGCGACTATGGCTACACCTTC	CASSPVDRGDYGYTF
TRBJ2-7	NA	TRBD2	TRBV29-1	TGCAGCGTTGAAATCCCAGGGAGACTAGCGGGAGGAGTTAGCGGTTACGAGCAGTACTTC	CSVEIPGRLAGGVSGYEQYF
TRBJ2-1	NA	TRBD2	TRBV13	TGTGCCAGCAGCTTGGAAGGACTAGCGGGAGTGTACAATGAGCAGTTCTTC	CASSLEGLAGVYNEQFF
TRBJ1-2	NA	NA	TRBV28	TGTGCCAGCAGTCGGACAGCGGGTGGCTACACCTTC	CASSRTAGGYTF
TRBJ1-2	NA	NA	TRBV29-1	TGCAGCGTTGAAGATCGGGTGCAGGGAATCCGACTCGACTATGGCTACACCTTC	CSVEDRVQGIRLDYGYTF
TRBJ2-7	NA	NA	TRBV19	TGTGCCAGTACAGTGCAGGGTGGCGACGAGCAGTACTTC	CASTVQGGDEQYF
TRBJ1-5	NA	NA	TRBV6-5	TGTGCCAGCAGTTACTCGAGGGATAGCAATCAGCCCCAGCATTTT	CASSYSRDSNQPQHF
TRBJ2-3	NA	NA	TRBV29-1	TGCAGCGCTTGGACAGCCAGCACAGATACGCAGTATTTT	CSAWTASTDTQYF
TRBJ2-7	NA	NA	TRBV30	TGTGCCTGGAGTTCGGGACATGGCTACGAGCAGTACTTC	CAWSSGHGYEQYF
TRBJ2-1	NA	TRBD1	TRBV7-2	TGTGCCAGCAGCCTGGACAGGGAGAATGAGCAGTTCTTC	CASSLDRENEQFF
TRBJ1-1	NA	TRBD1	TRBV6-6	TGTGCCAGCAGTGTGACAGGGCGGGACACTGAAGCTTTCTTT	CASSVTGRDTEAFF
TRBJ2-7	NA	TRBD1	TRBV6-1	TGTGCCAGCAGGACCGGGACAGATATCTACGAGCAGTACTTC	CASRTGTDIYEQYF
TRBJ2-3	NA	TRBD2	TRBV27	TGTGCCAGCAGGCCACTAGCGGGGGGAATAAACGCAGATACGCAGTATTTT	CASRPLAGGINADTQYF
TRBJ2-5	NA	NA	TRBV6-5	TGTGCCAGCAGTTACTCGGCCCGGAGTGAGACCCAGTACTTC	CASSYSARSETQYF
TRBJ1-3	NA	NA	TRBV30	TGTGCCTGGAGTCTTGGAAACACCATATATTTT	CAWSLGNTIYF
TRBJ1-2	NA	NA	TRBV28	TGTGCCAGCAGTTTTGGTCGAACCTCTTATGGCTACACCTTC	CASSFGRTSYGYTF
TRBJ1-4	NA	NA	TRBV6-1	TGTGCCAGCAGTGAGCGGGGAGGGGAAAAACTGTTTTTT	CASSERGGEKLFF
TRBJ2-1	NA	TRBD2	TRBV5-6	TGTGCCAGCAGCTGGGGACTAGCCTTCAATGAGCAGTTCTTC	CASSWGLAFNEQFF
TRBJ2-1	NA	NA	TRBV7-2	TGTGCCAGCAGCAGCTACAGGGCTCAGCAGTTCTTC	CASSSYRAQQFF
TRBJ1-6	NA	TRBD1	TRBV4-2	TGTGCCAGCAGCCAACATACCGGGACAGGGGGTAATTCACCCCTCCACTTT	CASSQHTGTGGNSPLHF
TRBJ2-5	NA	TRBD2	TRBV4-3	TGCGCCAGCAGCAAGACTAGCGGGAGCGTGGAGACCCAGTACTTC	CASSKTSGSVETQYF
TRBJ2-7	NA	NA	TRBV11-1	TGTGCCAGCAGCTTAACGGGCGGACTTTCCTACGAGCAGTACTTC	CASSLTGGLSYEQYF
TRBJ2-3	NA	NA	TRBV2	TGTGCCGGGGGCCCTCCTAGCACAGATACGCAGTATTTT	CAGGPPSTDTQYF
TRBJ2-7	once	TRBD1	TRBV15	TGTGCCACCAGCAGAGAAGGACAGGGGTTCAACGAGCAGTACTTC	CATSREGQGFNEQYF
TRBJ1-2	NA	NA	TRBV20-1	TGCAGTGCTACTTTGCGGGGCGGCTACACCTTC	CSATLRGGYTF
TRBJ1-4	NA	NA	TRBV28	TGTGCCAGCAGTTTATCACTATCTAATGAAAAACTGTTTTTT	CASSLSLSNEKLFF
TRBJ1-4	NA	TRBD1	TRBV2	TGTGCCAGCAGGGACAGGGGCAGACCTGATGAAAAACTGTTTTTT	CASRDRGRPDEKLFF
TRBJ2-5	NA	TRBD1	TRBV2	TGTGCCAGCAGTTCCGAACAGGGGGCGGAGGAGACCCAGTACTTC	CASSSEQGAEETQYF
TRBJ2-3	once	NA	TRBV6-6	TGTGCCAGCAGTTACTCCCCGGGACTCCCCCCGTATACGCAGTATTTT	CASSYSPGLPPYTQYF
TRBJ1-3	few	NA	TRBV5-1	TGCGCCAGCAGCTTATCCGGTGGGCTAACTGGAAACACCATATATTTT	CASSLSGGLTGNTIYF
TRBJ1-6	NA	NA	TRBV19	TGTGCCAGTAGCCGTAACGGACAGCGGGATTCACCCCTCCACTTT	CASSRNGQRDSPLHF
TRBJ2-2	few	NA	TRBV29-1	TGCAGCGTAGTAGTTCCCACGAACACCGGGGAGCTGTTTTTT	CSVVVPTNTGELFF